This T cell receptor beta chain was captured in a study of T-cell reconstitution after alpha-beta-depleted transplantation in children. General observations from the study: Expanded graft clones numbering several hundred reportedly gave rise to alpha-beta T cells about two months after transplant. Some patients' high day-60 TCRbeta diversity was traced to surviving recipient T cells and thymic progenitors. From newly produced T cells came most of the T-cell counts and diversity one year after transplant.

As to this clonotype: Antigen: not known.

The TCRbeta library incorporated unique molecular identifiers. TCRdb called the PCR reads again in MiXCR, with one record for every CDR3 protein. The table lists more than 200,000 distinct CDR3 sequences, about 8.7% of them singletons. Looked up from germline, CDR1 is SGHRS and CDR2 is YFSETQ. Trimming pared 3 bases from V and 0 bases from J, leaving 10 bases between. This CDR3 has 14 amino acids. This specimen was PBMCs, mostly from graft donor cells, taken 360 days after TCRalphabeta/CD19-depleted stem cell transplant. The receptor comes from a male patient aged 2 to 10 who had a stem cell transplant for acute myeloid leukemia, so the T cells may come from the graft donor. The genes are TRBV5-1 and TRBJ2-7; D is uncertain. The CDR3 loop is CASSWVTGSYEQYF. The CDR3 nucleotides are TGCGCCAGCAGCTGGGTCACGGGCTCCTACGAGCAGTACTTC. The full variable domain, in which reference TRBV5-1 and TRBJ2-7 provide the parts outside the CDR3, is KAGVTQTPRYLIKTRGQQVTLSCSPISGHRSVSWYQQTPGQGLQFLFEYFSETQRNKGNFPGRFSGRQFSNSRSEMNVSTLELGDSALYLCASSWVTGSYEQYFGPGTRLTVT.